This TCR beta chain was documented in a study of blood T cell repertoires in COVID-19. The wider study: Italy, Spain and the United States were the sources of the convalescent and acute COVID-19 samples. The analysed material was cDNA or gDNA that came from T cells, B-cell-depleted T cells, or PBMCs.

Germline lookup yields CDR1 SNHLY and CDR2 FYNNEI. CDR3 size: 14 residues. Trimming removed 9 bases from V and 0 bases from J; junction bases left unmatched: 1. Per the authors' pipeline: Amplification from reference gene primers served as the basis for estimated nucleated cell counts. Assay: immunoSEQ multiplex PCR; the TCRdb copy retains only in-frame clones and omits some. That table supplies the V and J calls and clone size; D and trimming were determined from the DNA. This table has about 180,000 clones, 80% to 85% appearing once. The specimen was peripheral blood. The clonotype originates from a woman between 55 and 75 years old with acute or convalescent COVID-19. The rearrangement joins TRBV2 to TRBJ2-1; 11 bases line up with TRBD2. The CDR3 is CASLAGGSYNEQFF. Here the CDR3 DNA reads TGTGCCAGTCTAGCGGGGGGCTCCTACAATGAGCAGTTCTTC.